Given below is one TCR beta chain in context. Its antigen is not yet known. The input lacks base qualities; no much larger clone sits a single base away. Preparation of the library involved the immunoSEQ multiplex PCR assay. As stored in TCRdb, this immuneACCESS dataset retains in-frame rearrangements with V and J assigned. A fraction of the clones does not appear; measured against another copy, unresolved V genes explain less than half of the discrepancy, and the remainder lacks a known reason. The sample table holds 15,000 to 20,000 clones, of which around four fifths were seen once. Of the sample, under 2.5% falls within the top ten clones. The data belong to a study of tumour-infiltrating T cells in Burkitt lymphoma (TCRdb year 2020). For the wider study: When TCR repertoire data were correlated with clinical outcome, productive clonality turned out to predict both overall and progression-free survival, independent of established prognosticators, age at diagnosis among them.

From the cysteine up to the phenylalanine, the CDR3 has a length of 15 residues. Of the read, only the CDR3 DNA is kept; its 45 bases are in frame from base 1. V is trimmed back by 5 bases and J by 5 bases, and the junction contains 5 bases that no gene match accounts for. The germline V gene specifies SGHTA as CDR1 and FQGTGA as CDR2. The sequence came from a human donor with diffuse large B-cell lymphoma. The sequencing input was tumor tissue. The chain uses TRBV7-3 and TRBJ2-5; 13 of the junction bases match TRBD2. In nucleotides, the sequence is TGTGCCAGCAGCCCGACTAGCGGGGGGTGGGAGACCCAGTACTTC. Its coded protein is CASSPTSGGWETQYF.